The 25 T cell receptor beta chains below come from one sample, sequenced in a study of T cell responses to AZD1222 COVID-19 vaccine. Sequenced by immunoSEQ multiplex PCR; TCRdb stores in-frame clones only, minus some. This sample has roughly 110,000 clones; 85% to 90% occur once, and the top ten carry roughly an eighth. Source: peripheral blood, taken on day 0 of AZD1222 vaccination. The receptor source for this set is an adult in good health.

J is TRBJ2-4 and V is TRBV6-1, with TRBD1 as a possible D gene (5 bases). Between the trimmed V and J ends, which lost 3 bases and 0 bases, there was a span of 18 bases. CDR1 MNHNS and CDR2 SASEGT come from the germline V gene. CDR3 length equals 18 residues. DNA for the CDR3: TGTGCCAGCAGTGAGGGTAGGACGACAGCCCTAGCCAAAAACATTCAGTACTTC. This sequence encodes CASSEGRTTALAKNIQYF.

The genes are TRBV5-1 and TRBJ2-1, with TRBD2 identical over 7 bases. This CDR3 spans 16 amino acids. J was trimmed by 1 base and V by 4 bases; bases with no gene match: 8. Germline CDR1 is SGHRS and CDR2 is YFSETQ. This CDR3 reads CASSPESGGSYNEQFF. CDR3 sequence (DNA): TGCGCCAGCAGCCCAGAGTCGGGGGGTTCCTACAATGAGCAGTTCTTC.

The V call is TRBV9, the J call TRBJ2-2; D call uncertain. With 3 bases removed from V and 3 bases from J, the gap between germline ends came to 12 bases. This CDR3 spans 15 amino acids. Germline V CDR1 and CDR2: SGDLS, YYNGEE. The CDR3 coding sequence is TGTGCCAGCAGCGCTTTAGCTTATGACACCGGGGAGCTGTTTTTT. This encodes CASSALAYDTGELFF.

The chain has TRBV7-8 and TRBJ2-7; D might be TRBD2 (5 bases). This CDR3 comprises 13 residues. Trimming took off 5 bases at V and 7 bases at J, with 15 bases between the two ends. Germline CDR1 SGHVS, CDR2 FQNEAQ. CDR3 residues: CASSPEGRWEQYF. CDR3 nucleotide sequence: TGTGCCAGCAGCCCCGAGGGCCGGTGGGAGCAGTACTTC. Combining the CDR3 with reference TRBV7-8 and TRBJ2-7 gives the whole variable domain GAGVSQSPRYKVAKRGQDVALRCDPISGHVSLFWYQQALGQGPEFLTYFQNEAQLDKSGLPSDRFFAERPEGSVSTLKIQRTQQEDSAVYLCASSPEGRWEQYFGPGTRLTVT.

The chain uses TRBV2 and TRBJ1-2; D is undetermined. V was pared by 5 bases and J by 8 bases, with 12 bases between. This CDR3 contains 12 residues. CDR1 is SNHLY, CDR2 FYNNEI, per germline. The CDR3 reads CASSLNGWGYTF. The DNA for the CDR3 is TGTGCCAGCAGTTTAAATGGTTGGGGCTACACCTTC.

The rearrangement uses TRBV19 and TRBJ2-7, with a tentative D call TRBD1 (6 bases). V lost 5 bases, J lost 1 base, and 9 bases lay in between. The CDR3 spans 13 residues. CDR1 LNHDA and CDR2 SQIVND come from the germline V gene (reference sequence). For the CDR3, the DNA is TGTGCCAGTAGTTTCGGACAGTCCTACGAGCAGTACTTC. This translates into CASSFGQSYEQYF. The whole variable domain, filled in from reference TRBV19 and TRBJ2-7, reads DGGITQSPKYLFRKEGQNVTLSCEQNLNHDAMYWYRQDPGQGLRLIYYSQIVNDFQKGDIAEGYSVSREKKESFPLTVTSAQKNPTAFYLCASSFGQSYEQYFGPGTRLTVT.

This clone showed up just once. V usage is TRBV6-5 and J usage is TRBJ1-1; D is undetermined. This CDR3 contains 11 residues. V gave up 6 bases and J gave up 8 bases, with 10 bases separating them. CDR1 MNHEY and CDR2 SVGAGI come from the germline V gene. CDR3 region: CASSPKLEAFF. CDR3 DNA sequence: TGTGCCAGCAGCCCGAAACTAGAAGCTTTCTTT.

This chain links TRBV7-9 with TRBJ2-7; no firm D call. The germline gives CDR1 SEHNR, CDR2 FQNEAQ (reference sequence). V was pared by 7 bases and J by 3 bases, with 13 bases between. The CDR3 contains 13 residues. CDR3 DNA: TGTGCCAGCACCTCGTTTACGGACTACGAGCAGTACTTC. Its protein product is CASTSFTDYEQYF.

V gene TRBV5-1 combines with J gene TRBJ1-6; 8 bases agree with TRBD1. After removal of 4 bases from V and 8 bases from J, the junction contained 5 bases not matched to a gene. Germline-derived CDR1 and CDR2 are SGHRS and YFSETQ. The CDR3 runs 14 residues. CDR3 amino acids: CASSRTGGDSPLHF. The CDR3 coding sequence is TGCGCCAGCAGCCGAACAGGGGGGGATTCACCCCTCCACTTT.

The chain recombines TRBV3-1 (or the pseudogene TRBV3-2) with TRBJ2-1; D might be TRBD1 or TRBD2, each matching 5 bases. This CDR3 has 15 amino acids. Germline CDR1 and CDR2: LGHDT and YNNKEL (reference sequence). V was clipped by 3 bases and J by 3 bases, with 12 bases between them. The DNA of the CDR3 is TGTGCCAGCAGCCAGGGACGGAATAGCTACAATGAGCAGTTCTTC. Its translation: CASSQGRNSYNEQFF.

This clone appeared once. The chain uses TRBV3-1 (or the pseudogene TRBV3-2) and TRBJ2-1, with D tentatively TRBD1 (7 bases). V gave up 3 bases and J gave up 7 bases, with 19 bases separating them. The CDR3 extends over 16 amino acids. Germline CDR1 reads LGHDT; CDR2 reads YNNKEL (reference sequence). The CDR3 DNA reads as TGTGCCAGCAGCCACCGGAGGGGGCCCCGTCGGAATGAGCAGTTCTTC. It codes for CASSHRRGPRRNEQFF.

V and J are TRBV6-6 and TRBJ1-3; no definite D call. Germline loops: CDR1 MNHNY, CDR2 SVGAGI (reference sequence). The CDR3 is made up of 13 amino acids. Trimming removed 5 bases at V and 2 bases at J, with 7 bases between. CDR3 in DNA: TGTGCCAGCAGTCCCTGGGCTGGAAACACCATATATTTT. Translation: CASSPWAGNTIYF.

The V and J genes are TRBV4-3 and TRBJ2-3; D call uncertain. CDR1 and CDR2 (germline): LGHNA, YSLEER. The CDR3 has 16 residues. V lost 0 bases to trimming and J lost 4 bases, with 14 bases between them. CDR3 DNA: TGCGCCAGCAGCCAAGATAGGCTGGCCTGGGCAGATACGCAGTATTTT. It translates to CASSQDRLAWADTQYF.

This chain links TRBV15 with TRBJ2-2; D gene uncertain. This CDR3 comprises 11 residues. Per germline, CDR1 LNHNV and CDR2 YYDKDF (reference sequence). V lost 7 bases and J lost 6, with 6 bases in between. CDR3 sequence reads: CATILPGELFF. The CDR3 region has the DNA TGTGCCACCATCCTCCCCGGGGAGCTGTTTTTT.

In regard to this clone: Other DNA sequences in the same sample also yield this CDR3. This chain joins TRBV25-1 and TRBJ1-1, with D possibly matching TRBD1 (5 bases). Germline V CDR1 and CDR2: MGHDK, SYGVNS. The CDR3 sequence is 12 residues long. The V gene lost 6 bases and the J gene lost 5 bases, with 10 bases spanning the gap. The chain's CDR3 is CASRRGITEAFF. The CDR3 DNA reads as TGTGCCAGCAGAAGGGGAATTACTGAAGCTTTCTTT.

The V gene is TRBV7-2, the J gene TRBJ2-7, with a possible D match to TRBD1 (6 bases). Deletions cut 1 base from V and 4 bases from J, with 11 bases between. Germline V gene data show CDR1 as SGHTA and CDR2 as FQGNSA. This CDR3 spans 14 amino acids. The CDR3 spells CASSLDGGVYEQYF. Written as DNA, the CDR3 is TGTGCCAGCAGCTTAGATGGGGGCGTATACGAGCAGTACTTC.

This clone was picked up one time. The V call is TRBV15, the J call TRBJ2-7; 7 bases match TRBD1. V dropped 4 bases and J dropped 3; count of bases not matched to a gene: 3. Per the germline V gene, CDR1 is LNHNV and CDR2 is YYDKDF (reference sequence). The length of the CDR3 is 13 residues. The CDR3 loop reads CATSTRQGYEQYF. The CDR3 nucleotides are TGTGCCACCAGCACGAGACAGGGCTACGAGCAGTACTTC.

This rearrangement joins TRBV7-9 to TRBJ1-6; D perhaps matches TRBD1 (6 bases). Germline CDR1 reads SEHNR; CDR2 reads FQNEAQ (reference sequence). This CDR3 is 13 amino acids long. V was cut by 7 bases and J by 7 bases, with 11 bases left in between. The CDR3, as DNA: TGTGCCAGCACCTCTCAGGGGAATTCACCCCTCCACTTT. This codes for CASTSQGNSPLHF.

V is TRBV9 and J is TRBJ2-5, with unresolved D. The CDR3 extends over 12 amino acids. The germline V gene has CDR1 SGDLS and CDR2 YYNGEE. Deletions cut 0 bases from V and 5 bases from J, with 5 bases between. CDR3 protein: CASSVEEETQYF. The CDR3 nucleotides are TGTGCCAGCAGCGTAGAAGAGGAGACCCAGTACTTC.

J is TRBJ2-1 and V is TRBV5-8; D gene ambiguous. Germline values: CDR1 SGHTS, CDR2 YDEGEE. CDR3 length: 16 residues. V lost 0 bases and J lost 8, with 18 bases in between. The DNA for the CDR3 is TGTGCCAGCAGCTTGGGGGAACGCGTAGTGTCCGATGAGCAGTTCTTC. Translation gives CASSLGERVVSDEQFF. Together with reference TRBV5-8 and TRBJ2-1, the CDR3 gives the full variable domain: EAGVTQSPTHLIKTRGQQATLRCSPISGHTSVYWYQQALGLGLQFLLWYDEGEERNRGNFPPRFSGRQFPNYSSELNVNALELEDSALYLCASSLGERVVSDEQFFGPGTRLTVL.

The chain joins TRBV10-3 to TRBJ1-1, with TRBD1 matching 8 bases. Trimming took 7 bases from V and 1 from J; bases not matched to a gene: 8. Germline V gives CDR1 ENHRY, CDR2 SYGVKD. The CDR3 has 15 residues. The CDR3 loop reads CAITPGQDRNTEAFF. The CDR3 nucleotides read TGTGCCATCACCCCGGGACAGGACCGGAACACTGAAGCTTTCTTT.

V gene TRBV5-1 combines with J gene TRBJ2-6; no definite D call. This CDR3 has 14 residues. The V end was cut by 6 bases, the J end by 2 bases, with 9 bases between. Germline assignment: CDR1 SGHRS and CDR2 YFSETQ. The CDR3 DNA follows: TGCGCCAGCACCACGACGGCTGGGGCCAACGTCCTGACTTTC. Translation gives CASTTTAGANVLTF.

This CDR3 reads CASTTSGTTGELFF. The CDR3 bases are TGTGCCAGCACTACTAGCGGGACGACCGGGGAGCTGTTTTTT. V and J are TRBV6-5 and TRBJ2-2; 10 nucleotides align to TRBD2. CDR1 MNHEY and CDR2 SVGAGI come from the germline V gene. The junction had 4 bases not matched to a gene; V was cut back by 7 bases and J by 5 bases. This CDR3 has 14 amino acids.

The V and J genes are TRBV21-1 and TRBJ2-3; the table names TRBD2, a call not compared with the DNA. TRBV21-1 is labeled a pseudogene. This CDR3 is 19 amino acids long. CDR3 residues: CASSNGRGDSISSTDTQYF. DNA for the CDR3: TGTGCCAGCAGCAACGGACGGGGGGATTCCATTTCTAGCACAGATACGCAGTATTTT.

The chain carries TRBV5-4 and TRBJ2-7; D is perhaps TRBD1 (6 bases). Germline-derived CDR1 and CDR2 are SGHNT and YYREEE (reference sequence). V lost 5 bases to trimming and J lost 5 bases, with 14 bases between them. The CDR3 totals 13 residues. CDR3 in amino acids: CASRGRGGNEQYF. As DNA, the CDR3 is TGTGCCAGCAGAGGGAGAGGGGGAAACGAGCAGTACTTC.